Shown below are 24 T cell receptor beta chains from a single sample sequenced in a study of shared clonotypes between healthy human individuals. Clones were read by immunoSEQ multiplex PCR, and TCRdb kept only the in-frame ones, dropping some. The sample consists of around 2,000,000 clones, about 95% of them appearing once. Naive CD8 cells comprised CD45RO-negative, CCR7-positively selected cells, excluding terminally differentiated effector memory CD45RA+ cells. The sample was naive CD8+ T cells sorted from blood. These receptors originate from a man younger than 35 in good health.

The chain has TRBV10-3 and TRBJ1-5; 11 nucleotides agree with TRBD1. The germline V gene has CDR1 ENHRY and CDR2 SYGVKD. CDR3 length equals 17 residues. With V trimmed by 0 bases and J by 1 base, 2 bases remained unmatched. For the CDR3, the DNA is TGTGCCATCAGTGAGTCGGGGGACAGGGGGAGCAATCAGCCCCAGCATTTT. Protein: CAISESGDRGSNQPQHF.

The chain is built from TRBV9 and TRBJ1-2, with TRBD1 matching 7 bases. J gave up 3 bases and V 0 bases, and 5 bases lay outside the gene matches. The CDR3 extends over 15 amino acids. The V gene's germline CDR1 is SGDLS and CDR2 YYNGEE. CDR3 residues: CASSVGQGGDYGYTF. In DNA form, the CDR3 reads TGTGCCAGCAGCGTAGGACAGGGAGGGGACTATGGCTACACCTTC.

CDR3 in amino acids: CASSDRTEYNSPLHF. DNA for the CDR3: TGTGCCAGCAGTGATCGGACAGAGTATAATTCACCCCTCCACTTT. The chain recombines TRBV6-1 with TRBJ1-6; D might be TRBD1 (6 bases). This CDR3 region has 15 residues. Per the germline V gene, CDR1 is MNHNS and CDR2 is SASEGT. Trimming cost V 3 bases and J 4 bases, with 10 bases left between them.

This sequence joins TRBV7-9 and TRBJ1-1; D is possibly TRBD1 (6 bases). V lost 0 bases and J lost 1, with 9 bases in between. Germline values: CDR1 SEHNR, CDR2 FQNEAQ (reference sequence). This CDR3 spans 15 amino acids. CDR3 loop: CASSLAPGENTEAFF. The CDR3 DNA sequence: TGTGCCAGCAGCTTAGCGCCAGGGGAGAACACTGAAGCTTTCTTT.

CDR3 DNA sequence: TGTGCCAGCAGCTTTTTACAGGGGACGTCTGGAAACACCATATATTTT. It encodes CASSFLQGTSGNTIYF. This chain uses TRBV11-3 with TRBJ1-3, with 7 bases lining up with TRBD1. The CDR3 loop spans 16 amino acids. Looked up from germline, CDR1 is SGHNT and CDR2 is YENEEA. J gave up 1 base and V 3 bases, and 6 bases lay outside the gene matches.

The V call is TRBV4-3, the J call TRBJ2-7, with D tentatively TRBD2 (5 bases). Trimming took 5 bases from V and 2 from J, leaving 10 bases between them. The CDR3 is made up of 13 amino acids. Germline-derived CDR1 and CDR2 are LGHNA and YSLEER. The DNA of the CDR3 is TGCGCCAGCAGCGTTGACTACGCCTACGAGCAGTACTTC. Amino acid sequence: CASSVDYAYEQYF.

V gene TRBV4-1 combines with J gene TRBJ2-5; D call uncertain. The CDR3 length is 12 residues. The V and J ends lost 0 bases and 4 bases respectively, with 3 bases between them. CDR1 is MGHRA and CDR2 is YSYEKL in the germline V gene. Here the CDR3 reads CASSQDVETQYF. The CDR3 region has the DNA TGCGCCAGCAGCCAAGATGTAGAGACCCAGTACTTC.

This sequence joins TRBV7-3 and TRBJ2-2; D is perhaps TRBD2 (7 bases). Germline V lookup: CDR1 SGHTA, CDR2 FQGTGA. Trimming removed 0 bases at V and 4 bases at J, with 9 bases between. The CDR3 totals 15 residues. In DNA, the CDR3 is TGTGCCAGCAGCTTAACGGGGGGGCCCACCGGGGAGCTGTTTTTT. Protein product: CASSLTGGPTGELFF.

This chain connects TRBV4-1 to TRBJ1-2; 11 bases are a match to TRBD1. The CDR3 length is 14 residues. Germline CDR1 and CDR2: MGHRA and YSYEKL. V trimming: 1 base; J trimming: 7 bases; junction bases outside the gene matches: 2. CDR3 sequence (DNA): TGCGCCAGCAGCCAAGCGGGGACAGGGGGTGGCTACACCTTC. Translated, it gives CASSQAGTGGGYTF.

This CDR3 reads CASSPEGGAKSYEQYF. CDR3 DNA: TGTGCCAGCAGCCCGGAGGGGGGGGCGAAATCCTACGAGCAGTACTTC. The chain links TRBV7-2 to TRBJ2-7, with TRBD2 as a possible D gene (7 bases). The V end was cut by 5 bases, the J end by 1 base, with 18 bases between. There are 16 residues in the CDR3. The germline CDR1 and CDR2 sequences are SGHTA and FQGNSA.

In DNA, the CDR3 is TGTGCCAGCGGGCTGGGAGGTCGCCTCTACGAGCAGTACTTC. Amino acids: CASGLGGRLYEQYF. The chain combines TRBV27 with TRBJ2-7, with a weak D call TRBD2 (6 bases). Germline V gene data show CDR1 as MNHEY and CDR2 as SMNVEV (reference sequence). V lost 8 bases, J lost 3 bases, and 17 bases lay in between. The CDR3 is made up of 14 amino acids.

To note about this clone: The junction shows a germline mismatch at one end, possibly a read error. V gene TRBV4-2 combines with J gene TRBJ2-7, with 9 bases lining up with TRBD2. CDR3 length: 15 residues. CDR1 and CDR2 (germline): LGHNA, YNFKEQ. The DNA for the CDR3 is TGTGCCAGCAGCCAACCGGGACTAGCCTCCGACGAGCAGTACTTC. Protein sequence: CASSQPGLASDEQYF.

The rearrangement links TRBV6-6 to TRBJ2-2; TRBD1 matches at 10 bases. From germline, CDR1 is MNHNY and CDR2 SVGAGI (reference sequence). V was pared by 7 bases and J by 5 bases, with 7 bases of the junction left unmatched. This CDR3 contains 15 residues. Here the CDR3 reads CASNSGTGVTGELFF. The CDR3 DNA follows: TGTGCCAGCAATTCCGGGACAGGGGTTACCGGGGAGCTGTTTTTT.

The chain carries TRBV4-3 and TRBJ1-2; D might be TRBD1 (6 bases). Trimming took 3 bases from V and 3 from J, leaving 20 bases between them. Per the germline V gene, CDR1 is LGHNA and CDR2 is YSLEER. The CDR3 has 17 residues. The CDR3 region is CASSHLGAGRAHYGYTF. The CDR3 DNA reads TGCGCCAGCAGCCATCTGGGGGCTGGCAGGGCCCACTATGGCTACACCTTC.

V usage is TRBV27 and J usage is TRBJ1-2, with D tentatively TRBD1 (6 bases). V lost 7 bases, J lost 9 bases, and 21 bases lay in between. This CDR3 is built from 14 residues. The germline V gene encodes CDR1 MNHEY and CDR2 SMNVEV (reference sequence). The CDR3: CASTRTGTGDSYTF. In DNA, the CDR3 is TGTGCCAGCACCCGAACCGGGACGGGGGACAGCTACACCTTC.

This rearrangement joins TRBV6-5 to TRBJ1-5; D is unresolved. Germline V lookup: CDR1 MNHEY, CDR2 SVGAGI. This CDR3 comprises 16 residues. Between the trimmed V and J ends, which lost 0 bases and 2 bases, there was a span of 11 bases. This CDR3 reads CASSYSGPGGNQPQHF. The CDR3 nucleotides read TGTGCCAGCAGTTACTCTGGACCTGGGGGCAATCAGCCCCAGCATTTT.

This clone was seen just once. The CDR3 region has the DNA TGCGCCAGCAGCCAGCGGACAGGGAAAGAGACCCAGTACTTC. This gives the protein CASSQRTGKETQYF. The V call is TRBV4-1, the J call TRBJ2-5; TRBD1 matches at 8 bases. The CDR3 runs to 14 residues. The junction had 3 bases not matched to a gene; V was cut back by 3 bases and J by 3 bases. The germline V gene has CDR1 MGHRA and CDR2 YSYEKL.

This chain joins TRBV6-4 and TRBJ1-5, with 9 bases lining up with TRBD1. The V segment lost 6 bases and the J segment 0 bases; nucleotides outside the gene matches: 6. CDR3 size: 16 residues. Looked up from germline, CDR1 is MRHNA and CDR2 is SNTAGT. CDR3: CASRGTGPLSNQPQHF. The CDR3 DNA is TGTGCCAGCAGGGGGACAGGGCCCCTTAGCAATCAGCCCCAGCATTTT.

A note on this clone: One junction end does not reproduce the germline sequence, and a read error may be involved. The chain carries TRBV19 and TRBJ2-1; 9 nucleotides agree with TRBD2. Per germline, CDR1 LNHDA and CDR2 SQIVND (reference sequence). This CDR3 comprises 14 residues. CDR3 bases: TGTGCCAGTAGGATAGCGGGAGAAATCAATGAGCAGTTCTTC. It encodes CASRIAGEINEQFF. The variable domain in full, with the rest retrieved from reference TRBV19 and TRBJ2-1, is DGGITQSPKYLFRKEGQNVTLSCEQNLNHDAMYWYRQDPGQGLRLIYYSQIVNDFQKGDIAEGYSVSREKKESFPLTVTSAQKNPTAFYLCASRIAGEINEQFFGPGTRLTVL.

The V gene is TRBV5-1, the J gene TRBJ1-4; D may be TRBD1 (6 bases). Deletions cut 0 bases from V and 4 bases from J, with 10 bases between. Germline V gene lookup returns CDR1 SGHRS and CDR2 YFSETQ. The CDR3 spans 15 residues. CDR3 nucleotide sequence: TGCGCCAGCAGCTTGGTGACAGGCATTAATGAAAAACTGTTTTTT. Protein product: CASSLVTGINEKLFF.

Points on this clone: The sample holds other DNA sequences that translate to the same CDR3. The CDR3 loop reads CASSLSVNTEAFF. The CDR3 region has the DNA TGTGCCAGCAGTTTATCAGTGAACACTGAAGCTTTCTTT. The genes are TRBV28 and TRBJ1-1; unclear D gene. Germline CDR1 is MDHEN and CDR2 is SYDVKM. The length of the CDR3 is 13 residues. The V end lost 1 base, the J end lost 0 bases, and 3 bases lay between the germline ends.

V and J are TRBV7-9 and TRBJ2-7; perhaps TRBD2 as D (5 bases). Germline assignment: CDR1 SEHNR and CDR2 FQNEAQ (reference sequence). Trimming stripped 8 bases from V and 7 bases from J, with 15 bases between. The CDR3 covers 12 residues. This CDR3 is CASLKPTGEQYF. The DNA of the CDR3 is TGTGCCAGCTTGAAACCCACGGGGGAGCAGTACTTC.

The chain carries TRBV28 and TRBJ1-2; D is uncertain. Germline-derived CDR1 and CDR2 are MDHEN and SYDVKM. The V end lost 3 bases, the J end lost 6 bases, and 11 bases lay between the germline ends. CDR3 length equals 13 residues. The DNA of the CDR3 is TGTGCCAGCAGTTTTCTCCTCCAGAATGGCTACACCTTC. This encodes CASSFLLQNGYTF.

The V gene is TRBV5-4, the J gene TRBJ1-1, with D unclear. Germline CDR1 and CDR2: SGHNT and YYREEE (reference sequence). With 5 bases removed from V and 1 base from J, the gap between germline ends came to 9 bases. This CDR3 has 13 amino acids. CDR3 region: CASRAGSNTEAFF. CDR3 DNA sequence: TGTGCCAGCAGGGCAGGATCGAACACTGAAGCTTTCTTT.